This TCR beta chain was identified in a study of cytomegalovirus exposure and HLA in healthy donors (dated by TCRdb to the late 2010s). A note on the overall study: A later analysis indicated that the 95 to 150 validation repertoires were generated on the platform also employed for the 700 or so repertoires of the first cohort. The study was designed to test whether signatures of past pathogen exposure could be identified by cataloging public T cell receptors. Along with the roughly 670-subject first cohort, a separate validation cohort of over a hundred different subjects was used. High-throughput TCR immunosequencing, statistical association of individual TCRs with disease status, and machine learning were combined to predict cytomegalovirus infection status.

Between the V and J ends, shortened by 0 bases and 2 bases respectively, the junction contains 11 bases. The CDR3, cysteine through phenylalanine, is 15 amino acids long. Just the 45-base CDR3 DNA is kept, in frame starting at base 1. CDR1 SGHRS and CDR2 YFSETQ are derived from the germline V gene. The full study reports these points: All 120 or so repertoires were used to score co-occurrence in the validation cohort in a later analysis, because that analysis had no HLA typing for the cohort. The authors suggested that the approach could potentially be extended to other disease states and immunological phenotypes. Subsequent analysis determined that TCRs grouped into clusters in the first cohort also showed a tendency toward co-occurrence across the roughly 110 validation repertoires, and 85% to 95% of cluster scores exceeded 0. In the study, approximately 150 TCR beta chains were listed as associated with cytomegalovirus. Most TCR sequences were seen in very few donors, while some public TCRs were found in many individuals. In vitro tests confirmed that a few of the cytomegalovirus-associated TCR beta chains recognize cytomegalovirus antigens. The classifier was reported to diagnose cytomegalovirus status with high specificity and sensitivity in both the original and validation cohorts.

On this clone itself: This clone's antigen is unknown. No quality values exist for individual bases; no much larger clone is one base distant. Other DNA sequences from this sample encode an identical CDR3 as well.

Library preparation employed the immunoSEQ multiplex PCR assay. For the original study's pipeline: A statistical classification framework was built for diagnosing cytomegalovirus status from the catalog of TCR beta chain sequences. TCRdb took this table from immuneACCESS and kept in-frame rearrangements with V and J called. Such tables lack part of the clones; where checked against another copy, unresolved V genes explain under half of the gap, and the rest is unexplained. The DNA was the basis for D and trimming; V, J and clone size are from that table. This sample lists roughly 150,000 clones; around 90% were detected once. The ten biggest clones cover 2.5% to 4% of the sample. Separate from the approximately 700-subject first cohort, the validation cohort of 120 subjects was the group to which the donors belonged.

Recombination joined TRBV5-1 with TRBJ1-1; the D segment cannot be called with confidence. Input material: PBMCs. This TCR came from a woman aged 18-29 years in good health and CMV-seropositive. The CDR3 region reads CASSLALSGNTEAFF. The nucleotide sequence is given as TGCGCCAGCAGCTTGGCTTTATCAGGCAACACTGAAGCTTTCTTT.